This paragraph covers one T cell receptor (beta chain) sequence. Its antigen remains unidentified. This sample is drawn from a study of cytomegalovirus exposure and HLA in healthy donors. Produced via immunoSEQ multiplex PCR; TCRdb's table is partial and in-frame only. The sample consists of approximately 71,000 clones, 94% of them appearing once. The donors formed part of the roughly 110-subject validation cohort, distinct from the roughly 730-subject first cohort. The CDR3 has 16 amino acids. The V gene lost 6 bases and the J gene lost 11 bases, with 28 bases spanning the gap. Germline-derived CDR1 and CDR2 are MDHEN and SYDVKM. Study-level points and caveats: Usually a TCR sequence was rare, but some public TCRs were found in many donors. The study flagged roughly 160 TCR beta chains as cytomegalovirus-associated.

The sample was PBMCs. V gene TRBV28 combines with J gene TRBJ1-1; weak D call: TRBD1 (6 bases). This sequence was found in a woman aged 18-30 years in good health and CMV-seronegative. The CDR3 DNA reads as TGTGCCAGCAGCGGAGGACGCAGGGGATTGGATTTGAGTGCTTTCTTT. Amino acids: CASSGGRRGLDLSAFF.